This T cell receptor beta chain was retrieved from a study of shared clonotypes between healthy human individuals. The authors ran the assay at deep level. For each subset, genomic DNA was distributed in equal portions over several immunoSEQ plates. Authors' methods: ImmunoSEQ junction-only sequences lacked quality scores, so their filtering differed. The table came from immunoSEQ multiplex PCR; TCRdb's copy has only in-frame clones and leaves some out. The DNA was the basis for D and trimming; V, J and clone size are from that table. The sample comprises about half a million clones, 70% to 80% of which are singletons, and 12% rests with the top ten. The germline V gene encodes CDR1 SGHNT and CDR2 YENEEA. Deletions cut 5 bases from V and 3 bases from J, with 10 bases between. The CDR3 covers 14 residues. This clone came up a few times.

Sequenced: PBMCs. This chain uses TRBV11-3 with TRBJ2-2; D not certain. The sequence was obtained from a woman in her 40s in good health. Some clones in this sample may be carry-over from other donors' samples. Written as DNA, the CDR3 is TGTGCCAGCAGCAAGCGCGGCGACACCGGGGAGCTGTTTTTT. It specifies CASSKRGDTGELFF.